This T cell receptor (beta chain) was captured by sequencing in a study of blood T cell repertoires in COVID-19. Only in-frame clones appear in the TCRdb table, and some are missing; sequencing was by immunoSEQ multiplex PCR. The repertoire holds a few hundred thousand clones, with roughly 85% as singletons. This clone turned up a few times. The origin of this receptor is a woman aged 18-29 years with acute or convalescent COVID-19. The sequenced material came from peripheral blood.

The CDR3 region is CASRIEGTDTQYF. CDR3 nucleotide sequence: TGTGCCAGCAGAATAGAGGGCACAGATACGCAGTATTTT. The genes are TRBV5-4 and TRBJ2-3; D gene uncertain. The CDR3 is 13 amino acids. Trimming removed 5 bases from V and 1 base from J, with 8 bases in between. The V gene's germline CDR1 is SGHNT and CDR2 YYREEE (reference sequence).